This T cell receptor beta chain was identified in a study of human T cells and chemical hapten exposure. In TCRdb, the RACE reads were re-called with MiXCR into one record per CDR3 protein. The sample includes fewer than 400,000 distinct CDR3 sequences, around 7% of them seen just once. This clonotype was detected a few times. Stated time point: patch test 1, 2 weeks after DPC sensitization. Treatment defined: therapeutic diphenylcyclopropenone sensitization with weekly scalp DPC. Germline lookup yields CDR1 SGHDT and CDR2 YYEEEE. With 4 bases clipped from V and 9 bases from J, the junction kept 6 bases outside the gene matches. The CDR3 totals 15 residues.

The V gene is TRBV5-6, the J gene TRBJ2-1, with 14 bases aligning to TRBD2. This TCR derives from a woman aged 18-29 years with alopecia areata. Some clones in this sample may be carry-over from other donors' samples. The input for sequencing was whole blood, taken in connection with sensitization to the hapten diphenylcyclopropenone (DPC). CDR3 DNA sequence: TGTGCCAGCAGCCAGACTAGCGGGGGGGCAGCTGAGCAGTTCTTC. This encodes CASSQTSGGAAEQFF.